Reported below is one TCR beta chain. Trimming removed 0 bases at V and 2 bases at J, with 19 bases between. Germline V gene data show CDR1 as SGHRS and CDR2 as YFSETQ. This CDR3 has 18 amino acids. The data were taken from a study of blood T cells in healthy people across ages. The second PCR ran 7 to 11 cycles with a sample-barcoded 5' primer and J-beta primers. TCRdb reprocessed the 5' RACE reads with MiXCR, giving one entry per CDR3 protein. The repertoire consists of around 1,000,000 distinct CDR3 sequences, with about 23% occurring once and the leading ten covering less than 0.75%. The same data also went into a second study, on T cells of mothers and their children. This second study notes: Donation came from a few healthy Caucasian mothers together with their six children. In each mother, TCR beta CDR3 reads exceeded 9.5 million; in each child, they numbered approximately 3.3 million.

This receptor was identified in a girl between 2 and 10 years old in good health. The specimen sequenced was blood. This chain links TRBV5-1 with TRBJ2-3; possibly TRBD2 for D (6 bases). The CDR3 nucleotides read TGCGCCAGCAGCTTGGCCACGGCTAGCGCCAGACCCACAGATACGCAGTATTTT. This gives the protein CASSLATASARPTDTQYF.